Presented here are 27 T cell receptor beta chains from one specimen sequenced in a study of T cells in Graves' hyperthyroidism and ophthalmopathy. Amplified regions were TCR beta CDR3 sequences from RNA transcripts. First-round RT-PCR targeting the TCR CDR3 was performed with the HTBI primer set. Via MiXCR, TCRdb re-called the multiplex PCR reads, giving one row per CDR3 protein. Here the sample spans approximately 430,000 distinct CDR3 sequences, about 15% being singletons. Material: blood. The origin of the receptors is a woman under 30 with Graves' hyperthyroidism.

This clonotype has ten or more counts. The chain carries TRBV5-1 and TRBJ2-3; 8 bases map to TRBD2. This CDR3 comprises 12 residues. The ends lost 5 bases at V and 8 bases at J; junction bases unmatched: 4. Germline V gene data show CDR1 as SGHRS and CDR2 as YFSETQ. CDR3 DNA sequence: TGCGCCAGCAGGAACGCGGGGGGTACGCAGTATTTT. It specifies CASRNAGGTQYF.

This clonotype came up a few times. The V call is TRBV15, the J call TRBJ1-2; TRBD1 might be the D (5 bases). In germline, CDR1 is LNHNV, CDR2 YYDKDF (reference sequence). V was shortened by 4 bases and J by 5 bases, with 14 bases between the two germline ends. The CDR3 runs to 14 residues. The CDR3 DNA follows: TGTGCCACCAGCAAGGATCCGGGGCAATATGGCTACACCTTC. This encodes CATSKDPGQYGYTF. Together with reference TRBV15 and TRBJ1-2, the CDR3 gives the full variable domain: DAMVIQNPRYQVTQFGKPVTLSCSQTLNHNVMYWYQQKSSQAPKLLFHYYDKDFNNEADTPDNFQSRRPNTSFCFLDIRSPGLGDTAMYLCATSKDPGQYGYTFGSGTRLTVV.

This clonotype has ten or more counts. The chain combines TRBV12-3 or TRBV12-4 with TRBJ2-5; 9 bases fit TRBD2. The trim removed 1 base at V and 7 bases at J, leaving 7 bases unmatched. This CDR3 contains 15 residues. The DNA of the CDR3 is TGTGCCAGCAGTTTAGTTAGTAGCGGGGGCGGGACCCAGTACTTC. Protein: CASSLVSSGGGTQYF.

This clonotype was found a few times. This rearrangement joins TRBV5-4 to TRBJ2-1; D not certain. The germline gives CDR1 SGHNT, CDR2 YYREEE (reference sequence). The germline V and J ends were trimmed by 2 bases and 2 bases, with 8 bases remaining between them. The CDR3 runs to 14 residues. The CDR3 spells CASSFGRAYNEQFF. The CDR3 nucleotides read TGTGCCAGCAGCTTCGGCCGAGCCTACAATGAGCAGTTCTTC.

This clonotype was detected ten times or more. The genes are TRBV6-1 and TRBJ1-1; D is unclear. V was cut by 5 bases and J by 1 base, with 17 bases left in between. CDR1 MNHNS and CDR2 SASEGT come from the germline V gene. This CDR3 is built from 16 residues. The CDR3 nucleotides are TGTGCCAGCAGTCCACTCGCGCGGGATGAGAACACTGAAGCTTTCTTT. Translation gives CASSPLARDENTEAFF.

This clonotype has more than one count but fewer than ten. J is TRBJ1-1 and V is TRBV27; perhaps TRBD1 as D (5 bases). V was clipped by 3 bases and J by 1 base, with 9 bases between them. Germline-derived CDR1 and CDR2 are MNHEY and SMNVEV (reference sequence). The CDR3 has 14 amino acids. The chain's CDR3 is CASSLTEANTEAFF. In nucleotides, the CDR3 is TGTGCCAGCAGTTTGACAGAGGCGAACACTGAAGCTTTCTTT.

The CDR3 protein is CSVATGLAGVNWPGELFF. Written as DNA, the CDR3 is TGCAGCGTTGCGACGGGACTAGCGGGAGTGAATTGGCCCGGGGAGCTGTTTTTT. This chain links TRBV29-1 with TRBJ2-2, with 14 bases aligning to TRBD2. This CDR3 comprises 18 residues. V was pared by 4 bases and J by 6 bases, with 13 bases of the junction left unmatched. Germline values: CDR1 SQVTM, CDR2 ANQGSEA.

Only one count was recorded for this clonotype. This sequence joins TRBV6-2 or TRBV6-3 and TRBJ1-4; no definite D call. Germline CDR1 MNHEY, CDR2 SVGEGT. Trimming took 2 bases from V and 3 from J, leaving 7 bases between them. The CDR3 loop spans 14 amino acids. The CDR3 coding sequence is TGTGCCAGCAGTTACGGATCGGCTAATGAAAAACTGTTTTTT. Protein: CASSYGSANEKLFF.

The V gene is TRBV7-2, the J gene TRBJ2-5; a possible D gene is TRBD1 (5 bases). V was pared by 3 bases and J by 5 bases, with 16 bases between. The CDR3 extends over 15 amino acids. The germline CDR1 and CDR2 sequences are SGHTA and FQGNSA. CDR3 bases: TGTGCCAGCAGCTTGGGGCGATCGGGTATCGAGACCCAGTACTTC. Translation gives CASSLGRSGIETQYF.

This chain connects TRBV12-5 to TRBJ2-1; TRBD1 matches 7 bases. Per germline, CDR1 LGHNT and CDR2 FRNRAP. J gave up 2 bases and V 6 bases, and 4 bases lay outside the gene matches. The CDR3 consists of 14 residues. CDR3 loop: CASGPGTAYNEQFF. For the CDR3, the DNA is TGTGCTAGTGGCCCTGGGACAGCCTACAATGAGCAGTTCTTC.

The table lists this clonotype with many counts. The chain is built from TRBV29-1 and TRBJ1-4; possibly TRBD1 for D (5 bases). This CDR3 has 12 amino acids. The V and J ends lost 7 bases and 5 bases respectively, with 11 bases between them. Germline CDR1 is SQVTM and CDR2 is ANQGSEA. CDR3 residues: CSGGQINEKLFF. CDR3 coding DNA: TGCAGCGGCGGACAAATAAATGAAAAACTGTTTTTT. Together with reference TRBV29-1 and TRBJ1-4, the CDR3 gives the full variable domain: SAVISQKPSRDICQRGTSLTIQCQVDSQVTMMFWYRQQPGQSLTLIATANQGSEATYESGFVIDKFPISRPNLTFSTLTVSNMSPEDSSIYLCSGGQINEKLFFGSGTQLSVL.

This clonotype occurred many times. The chain combines TRBV5-1 with TRBJ2-1, with 7 bases lining up with TRBD1. Germline lookup yields CDR1 SGHRS and CDR2 YFSETQ. The CDR3 contains 11 residues. Trimming took 8 bases from V and 7 from J; bases not matched to a gene: 3. As DNA, the CDR3 is TGCGCCAGTGAACAGGGGAATGAGCAGTTCTTC. It codes for CASEQGNEQFF.

Ten or more counts support this clonotype. V gene TRBV29-1 combines with J gene TRBJ2-1; D uncertain. Germline V gene lookup returns CDR1 SQVTM and CDR2 ANQGSEA. Trimming took off 4 bases at V and 3 bases at J, with 10 bases between the two ends. The CDR3 loop spans 13 amino acids. The CDR3 spells CSVVEKSYNEQFF. The CDR3 DNA reads TGCAGCGTTGTTGAGAAGAGCTACAATGAGCAGTTCTTC.

This clonotype showed up many times. This chain uses TRBV7-9 with TRBJ1-1; 7 nucleotides match TRBD1. The CDR3 consists of 14 residues. V lost 5 bases and J lost 1; bases outside the gene matches: 4. Per germline, CDR1 SEHNR and CDR2 FQNEAQ (reference sequence). CDR3 protein: CASSARQGNTEAFF. The CDR3 DNA reads TGTGCCAGCAGCGCAAGACAGGGGAACACTGAAGCTTTCTTT.

This chain joins TRBV14 and TRBJ1-6; D perhaps matches TRBD1 (5 bases). Trimming cost V 5 bases and J 7 bases, with 15 bases left between them. The CDR3 sequence is 15 residues long. Germline V gene data show CDR1 as SGHDN and CDR2 as FVKESK. The CDR3 sequence: CASSVRQTANSPLHF. Written as DNA, the CDR3 is TGTGCCAGCAGCGTCCGACAGACGGCGAATTCACCCCTCCACTTT.

This clonotype was found a few times. J is TRBJ1-1 and V is TRBV19; 11 bases agree with TRBD1. V shed 3 bases and J 0 bases; nucleotides not matched to a gene: 0. This CDR3 has 15 amino acids. The germline V gene has CDR1 LNHDA and CDR2 SQIVND (reference sequence). CDR3 region: CASSMDRGLNTEAFF. The CDR3 DNA reads TGTGCCAGTAGTATGGACAGGGGGCTGAACACTGAAGCTTTCTTT.

The chain links TRBV28 to TRBJ2-3; D is possibly TRBD2 (5 bases). V was trimmed by 7 bases and J by 2 bases, leaving 13 bases between them. Germline CDR1 and CDR2: MDHEN and SYDVKM. The length of the CDR3 is 14 residues. CDR3 in DNA: TGTGCCAGCAAGCGGCAGGTGAACACAGATACGCAGTATTTT. Its translation is CASKRQVNTDTQYF. Complete variable domain (other parts from reference TRBV28 and TRBJ2-3): DVKVTQSSRYLVKRTGEKVFLECVQDMDHENMFWYRQDPGLGLRLIYFSYDVKMKEKGDIPEGYSVSREKKERFSLILESASTNQTSMYLCASKRQVNTDTQYFGPGTRLTVL.

This clonotype has at least ten counts. V gene TRBV5-6 combines with J gene TRBJ2-5; 8 positions match TRBD1. V shed 6 bases and J 5 bases; nucleotides not matched to a gene: 15. CDR1 and CDR2 from the germline V gene are SGHDT and YYEEEE. The CDR3 contains 16 residues. CDR3 loop: CASTRGRGRPRETQYF. CDR3 sequence (DNA): TGTGCCAGCACCCGGGGCAGGGGGCGCCCCCGGGAGACCCAGTACTTC.

There are many counts of this clonotype. The chain is built from TRBV7-2 and TRBJ2-1, with D possibly TRBD2 on 7 matching bases. The CDR3 is 16 amino acids. The germline V gene encodes CDR1 SGHTA and CDR2 FQGNSA. Trimming removed 1 base from V and 0 bases from J, with 10 bases in between. CDR3 amino acids: CASSLGAGASYNEQFF. Here the CDR3 DNA reads TGTGCCAGCAGCTTAGGGGCGGGGGCCTCCTACAATGAGCAGTTCTTC. The full variable domain, completed using reference TRBV7-2 and TRBJ2-1, is GAGVSQSPSNKVTEKGKDVELRCDPISGHTALYWYRQSLGQGLEFLIYFQGNSAPDKSGLPSDRFSAERTGGSVSTLTIQRTQQEDSAVYLCASSLGAGASYNEQFFGPGTRLTVL.

In the case of this clonotype: Possible read error: a much larger clone is one base away. V is TRBV6-2 or TRBV6-3 and J is TRBJ1-6; a weak D match, TRBD1 (6 bases). The CDR3 is 16 residues long. The germline V gene encodes CDR1 MNHEY and CDR2 SVGEGT. The CDR3 is CAGSNPTGTRGSPLHF. The CDR3 DNA sequence: TGTGCCGGCAGTAATCCTACAGGGACGAGGGGTTCACCCCTCCACTTT.

The chain carries TRBV19 and TRBJ1-5, with 7 bases lining up with TRBD1. Looked up from germline, CDR1 is LNHDA and CDR2 is SQIVND (reference sequence). V dropped 5 bases and J dropped 10; count of bases not matched to a gene: 11. The CDR3 sequence is 14 residues long. CDR3 in amino acids: CASSVRGGGTPQHF. As DNA, the CDR3 is TGTGCCAGTAGTGTCCGGGGAGGGGGCACCCCCCAGCATTTT.

The gene calls are TRBV5-5 and TRBJ2-7; weak D call: TRBD1 (5 bases). Trimming cost V 1 base and J 4 bases, with 12 bases left between them. Germline V lookup: CDR1 SGHKS, CDR2 YYEKEE (reference sequence). The CDR3 spans 14 residues. CDR3 amino acids: CASSLIRVSYEQYF. The CDR3 DNA is TGTGCCAGCAGCTTGATCAGGGTCTCTTACGAGCAGTACTTC.

Many counts were recorded for this clonotype. The J gene is TRBJ2-7, the V gene TRBV28; D is unclear. V gave up 7 bases and J gave up 5 bases, with 12 bases separating them. The CDR3 consists of 12 residues. Germline lookup yields CDR1 MDHEN and CDR2 SYDVKM. CDR3 in amino acids: CASTRLRNEQYF. The DNA of the CDR3 is TGTGCCAGCACTCGGTTAAGGAACGAGCAGTACTTC.

This clonotype came up a few times. The CDR3 nucleotides are TGCAGCGTTAAGACAGTGGACTCCTACGAGCAGTACTTC. Translation gives CSVKTVDSYEQYF. V is TRBV29-1 and J is TRBJ2-7, with a tentative D call TRBD1 (5 bases). Germline CDR1 is SQVTM and CDR2 is ANQGSEA. The germline V and J ends were trimmed by 5 bases and 0 bases, with 11 bases remaining between them. This CDR3 spans 13 amino acids.

CDR3 sequence: CASLGTGLGAKNIQYF. DNA of the CDR3: TGTGCCAGTCTCGGGACAGGGTTGGGGGCCAAAAACATTCAGTACTTC. The chain links TRBV19 to TRBJ2-4; 9 bases match TRBD1. Trimming at V came to 8 bases and at J to 1 base, leaving 9 bases not matched to a gene. This CDR3 contains 16 residues. The germline CDR1 and CDR2 sequences are LNHDA and SQIVND (reference sequence).

This clonotype turned up a few times. The J gene is TRBJ1-2, the V gene TRBV18, with D unresolved. The CDR3 runs to 14 residues. The germline V and J ends were trimmed by 3 bases and 4 bases, with 12 bases remaining between them. Germline assignment: CDR1 KGHSH and CDR2 LQKENI. CDR3 sequence: CASSPSRTGYGYTF. The CDR3 nucleotides are TGTGCCAGCTCACCTTCTCGGACGGGCTATGGCTACACCTTC.

The chain employs TRBV20-1 and TRBJ1-1, with D unclear. The CDR3 has 15 amino acids. V was pared by 0 bases and J by 1 base, with 12 bases between. Germline V gene sequence: CDR1 DFQATT, CDR2 SNEGSKA (reference sequence). This CDR3 is CSARDLEGRNTEAFF. The CDR3 DNA sequence: TGCAGTGCTAGAGATCTGGAAGGGAGGAACACTGAAGCTTTCTTT.